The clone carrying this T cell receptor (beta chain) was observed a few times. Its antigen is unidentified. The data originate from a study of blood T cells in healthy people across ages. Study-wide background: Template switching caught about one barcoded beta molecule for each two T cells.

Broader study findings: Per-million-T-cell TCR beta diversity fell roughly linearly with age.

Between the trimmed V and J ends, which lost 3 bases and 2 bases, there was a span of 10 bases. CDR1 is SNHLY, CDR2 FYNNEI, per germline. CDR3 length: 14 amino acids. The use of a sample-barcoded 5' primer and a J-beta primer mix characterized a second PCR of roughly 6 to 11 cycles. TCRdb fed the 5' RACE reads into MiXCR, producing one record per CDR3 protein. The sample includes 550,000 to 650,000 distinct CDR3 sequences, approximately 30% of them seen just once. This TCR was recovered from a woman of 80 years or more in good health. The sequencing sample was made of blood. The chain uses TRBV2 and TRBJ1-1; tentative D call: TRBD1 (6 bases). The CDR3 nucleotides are TGTGCCAGCAGTGATGGCAGGGGAAACACTGAAGCTTTCTTT. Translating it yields CASSDGRGNTEAFF.